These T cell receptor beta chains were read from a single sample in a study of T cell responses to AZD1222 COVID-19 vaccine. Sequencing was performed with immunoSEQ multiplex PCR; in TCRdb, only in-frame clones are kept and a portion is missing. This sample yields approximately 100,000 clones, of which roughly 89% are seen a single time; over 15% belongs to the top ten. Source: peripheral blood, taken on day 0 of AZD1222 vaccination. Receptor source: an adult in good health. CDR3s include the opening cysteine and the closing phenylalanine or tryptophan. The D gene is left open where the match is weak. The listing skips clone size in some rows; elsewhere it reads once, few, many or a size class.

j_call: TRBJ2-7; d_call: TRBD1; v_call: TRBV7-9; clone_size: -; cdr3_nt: TGTGCCAGCGCCAAGGGGACGGGACAGGGCTCCTACGAGCAGTACTTC; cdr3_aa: CASAKGTGQGSYEQYF
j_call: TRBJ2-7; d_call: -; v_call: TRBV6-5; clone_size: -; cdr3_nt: TGTGCCAGCAGTTACTCAACTCAGGGGTCGGGCGAGCAGTACTTC; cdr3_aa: CASSYSTQGSGEQYF
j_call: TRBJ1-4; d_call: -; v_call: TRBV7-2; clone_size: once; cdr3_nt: TGTGCCAGCAGCTTAACCGTCTGGAGCGAGGAAAAACTGTTTTTT; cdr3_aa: CASSLTVWSEEKLFF
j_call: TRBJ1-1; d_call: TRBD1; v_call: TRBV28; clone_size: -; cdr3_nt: TGTGCCAGCAGGTCCGCTCACAGGGGGAACACTGAAGCTTTCTTT; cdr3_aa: CASRSAHRGNTEAFF
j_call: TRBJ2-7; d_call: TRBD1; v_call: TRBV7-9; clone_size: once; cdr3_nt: TGTGCCAGCAGCTTAGGAACAGGGGGCGGTTACGAGCAGTACTTC; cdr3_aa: CASSLGTGGGYEQYF
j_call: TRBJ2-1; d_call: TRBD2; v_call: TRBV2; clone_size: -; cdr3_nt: TGTGCCAGCAGCTCCGGGACTAGCGGTTACAATGAGCAGTTCTTC; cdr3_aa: CASSSGTSGYNEQFF
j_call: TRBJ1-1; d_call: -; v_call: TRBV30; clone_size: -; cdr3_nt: TGTGCCTGGAGGGAGACAGAGAACACTGAAGCTTTCTTT; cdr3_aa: CAWRETENTEAFF
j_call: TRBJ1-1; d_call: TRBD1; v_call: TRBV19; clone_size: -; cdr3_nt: TGTGCCAGTATAGCCGGGACAGGGTTGCGGGCTTTCTTT; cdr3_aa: CASIAGTGLRAFF
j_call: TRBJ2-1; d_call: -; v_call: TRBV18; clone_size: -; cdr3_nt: TGTGCCAGCTCGAACGCGGCCTATCAGGATGAGCAGTTCTTC; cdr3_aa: CASSNAAYQDEQFF
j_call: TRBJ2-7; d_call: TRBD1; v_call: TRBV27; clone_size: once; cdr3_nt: TGTGCCAGCAGTAACAGGGGGCGAGAGCAGTACTTC; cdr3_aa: CASSNRGREQYF
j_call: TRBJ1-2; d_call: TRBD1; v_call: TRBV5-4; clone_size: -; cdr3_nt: TGTGCCAGCAGCTTGGCCCCCGGACAGGGGAACTATGGCTACACCTTC; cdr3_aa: CASSLAPGQGNYGYTF
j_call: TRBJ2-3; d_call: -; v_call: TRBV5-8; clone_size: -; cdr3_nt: TGTGCCAGCAGAGAAGGGGGGCTGGAGCAGTATTTT; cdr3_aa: CASREGGLEQYF
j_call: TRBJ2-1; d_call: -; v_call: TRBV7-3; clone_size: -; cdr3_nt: TGTGCCAGCAGCTTAAGTTTGTCGGGGGGCCCCAATGAGCAGTTCTTC; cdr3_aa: CASSLSLSGGPNEQFF
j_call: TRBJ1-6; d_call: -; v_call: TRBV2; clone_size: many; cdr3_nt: TGTGCCAGCAGTGAAGGCTATAATTCACCCCTCCACTTT; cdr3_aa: CASSEGYNSPLHF
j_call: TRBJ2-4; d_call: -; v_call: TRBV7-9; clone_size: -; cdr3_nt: TGTGCCAGCAGCTTAGATACAGGGTCGGACATTCAGTACTTC; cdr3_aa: CASSLDTGSDIQYF
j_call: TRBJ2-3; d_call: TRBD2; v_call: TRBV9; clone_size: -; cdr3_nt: TGTGCCAGCAGCGTAAGCACTAGCGGGGGATTTAGCACAGATACGCAGTATTTT; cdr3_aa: CASSVSTSGGFSTDTQYF
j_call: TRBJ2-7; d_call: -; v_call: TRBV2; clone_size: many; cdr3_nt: TGTGCCAGCAGTGACCCCACCCACCTTTTCGAGCAGTACTTC; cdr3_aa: CASSDPTHLFEQYF
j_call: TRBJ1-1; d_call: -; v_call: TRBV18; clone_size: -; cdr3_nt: TGTGCCAGCTCACCACTTTACCTGACGCAGGGAGAAGACACTGAAGCTTTCTTT; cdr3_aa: CASSPLYLTQGEDTEAFF
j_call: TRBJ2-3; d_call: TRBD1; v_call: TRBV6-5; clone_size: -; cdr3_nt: TGTGCCAGCAGACCCGGGACAGGGGTGGATACGCAGTATTTT; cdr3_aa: CASRPGTGVDTQYF
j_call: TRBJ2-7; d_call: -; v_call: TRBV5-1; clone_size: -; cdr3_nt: TGCGCCAGCAGATCATCCAGCCACGAGCAGTACTTC; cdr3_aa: CASRSSSHEQYF
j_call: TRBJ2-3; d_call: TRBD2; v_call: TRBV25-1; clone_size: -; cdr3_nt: TGTGCCAGCAGTGATGGGCGGGGGGGAGATACGCAGTATTTT; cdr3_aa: CASSDGRGGDTQYF
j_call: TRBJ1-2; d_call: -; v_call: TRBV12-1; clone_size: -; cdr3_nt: TGTGCCAGCAGCTTTGTTTATCCGGCCGACTACACCTTC; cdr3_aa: CASSFVYPADYTF
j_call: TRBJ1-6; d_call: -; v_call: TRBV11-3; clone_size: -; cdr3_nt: TGTGCCAGCAGCTTAGATCAAGGGGGGAGCTCCTATAATTCACCCCTCCACTTT; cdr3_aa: CASSLDQGGSSYNSPLHF
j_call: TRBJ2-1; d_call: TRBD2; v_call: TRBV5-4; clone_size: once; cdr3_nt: TGTGCCAGCACCGAAACCGGGACTAGCGCTACTAATGAGCAGTTCTTC; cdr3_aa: CASTETGTSATNEQFF
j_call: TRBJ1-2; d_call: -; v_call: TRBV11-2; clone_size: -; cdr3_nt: TGTGCCAGCAGCTCCGAGGGGGTAGGGGGCTACACCTTC; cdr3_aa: CASSSEGVGGYTF
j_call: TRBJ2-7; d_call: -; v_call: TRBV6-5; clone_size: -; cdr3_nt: TGTGCCAGCAGCCCCGGTGTGGGGTCCTACGAGCAGTACTTC; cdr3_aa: CASSPGVGSYEQYF
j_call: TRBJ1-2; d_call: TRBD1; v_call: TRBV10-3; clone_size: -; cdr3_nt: TGTGCCATCACCAAGGACAGGGACTATGGCTACACCTTC; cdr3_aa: CAITKDRDYGYTF
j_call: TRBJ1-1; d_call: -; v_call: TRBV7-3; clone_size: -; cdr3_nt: TGTGCCAGCAGCTCAGGTCAGGGGACTGAAGCTTTCTTT; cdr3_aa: CASSSGQGTEAFF
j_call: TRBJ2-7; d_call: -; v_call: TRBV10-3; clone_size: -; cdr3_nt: TGTGCAACAGGGACTATTCAAGAGCAGTACTTC; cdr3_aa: CATGTIQEQYF
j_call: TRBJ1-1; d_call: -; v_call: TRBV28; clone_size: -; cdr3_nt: TGTGCCAGCAGTTTAGGGGGGAACACTGAAGCTTTCTTT; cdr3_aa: CASSLGGNTEAFF
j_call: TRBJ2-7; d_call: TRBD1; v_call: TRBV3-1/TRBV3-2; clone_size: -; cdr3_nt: TGTGCCAGCAGCCAAGCCGGGACAGGGAGCTCCTACGAGCAGTACTTC; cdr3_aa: CASSQAGTGSSYEQYF
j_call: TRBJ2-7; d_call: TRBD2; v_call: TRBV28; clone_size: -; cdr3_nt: TGTGCCAGCAGTTCCCCGGCTAGCGGGAGCCACGAGCAGTACTTC; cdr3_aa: CASSSPASGSHEQYF
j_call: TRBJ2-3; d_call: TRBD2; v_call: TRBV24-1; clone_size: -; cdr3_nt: TGTGCCACCAGTGACCCCAGGACTAGCGGGAGGACAGATACGCAGTATTTT; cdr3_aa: CATSDPRTSGRTDTQYF
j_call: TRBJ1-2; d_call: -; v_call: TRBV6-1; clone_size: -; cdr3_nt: TGTGCCAGCAGTGAAACCGGCGGGGCAGGGCATGGCTACACCTTC; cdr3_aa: CASSETGGAGHGYTF
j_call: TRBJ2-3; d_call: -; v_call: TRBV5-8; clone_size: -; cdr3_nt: TGTGCCAGCAGCCCCGCCACAGATACGCAGTATTTT; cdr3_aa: CASSPATDTQYF
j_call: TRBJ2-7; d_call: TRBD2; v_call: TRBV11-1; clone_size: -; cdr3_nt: TGTGCCAGCAGCCTACAGGGCGGGGGGCACTACGAGCAGTACTTC; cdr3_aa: CASSLQGGGHYEQYF
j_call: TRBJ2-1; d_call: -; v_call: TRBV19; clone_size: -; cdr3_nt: TGTGCCAGTAGTCCCCCACGGAGGGGCGGAAATGAGCAGTTCTTC; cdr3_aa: CASSPPRRGGNEQFF
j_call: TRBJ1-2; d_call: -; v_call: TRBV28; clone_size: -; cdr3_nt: TGTGCCAGCAGTTTAGGACAACCAACCGGGGGCTACACCTTC; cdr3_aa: CASSLGQPTGGYTF
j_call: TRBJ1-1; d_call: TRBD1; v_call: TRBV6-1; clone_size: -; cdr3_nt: TGTGCCAGCAGTGGGAATGGACAGGGAATGAACACTGAAGCTTTCTTT; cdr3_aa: CASSGNGQGMNTEAFF
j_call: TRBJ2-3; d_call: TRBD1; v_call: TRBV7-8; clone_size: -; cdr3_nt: TGTGCCAGCAGCTTAGCGGGGACAGGGGGGATCACAGATACGCAGTATTTT; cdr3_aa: CASSLAGTGGITDTQYF
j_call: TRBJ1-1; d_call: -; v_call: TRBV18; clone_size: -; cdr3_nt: TGTGCCAGCTCACCGGGACATCTTTTCATGAACACTGAAGCTTTCTTT; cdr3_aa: CASSPGHLFMNTEAFF
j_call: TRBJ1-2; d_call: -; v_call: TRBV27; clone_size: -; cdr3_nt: TGTGCCAGCAGTTTGGGTGGTAACTATGGCTACACCTTC; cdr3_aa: CASSLGGNYGYTF
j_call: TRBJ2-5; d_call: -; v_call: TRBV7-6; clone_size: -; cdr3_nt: TGTGCCAGCAGCCTAGGGGCAGAGACCCAGTACTTC; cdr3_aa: CASSLGAETQYF